The present T cell receptor (beta chain) was sequenced within a study of persistence of HIV-infected CD4 T cells. Overall study findings and caveats: Within sorted populations, more oligoclonal TCRs accompanied more oligoclonal proviruses.

The immunoSEQ assay was version 4, run in survey mode. Produced via immunoSEQ multiplex PCR; TCRdb's table is partial and in-frame only. The sample records around 35,000 clones, roughly 80% being singletons. An overlapping HIV-1 Gag peptide pool stimulated these cells at roughly 1 ug/peptide/mL. Memory cells lacking CD40L and CD69 with high CD45RO were sorted. For at least 4 years, plasma HIV-1 RNA was undetectable (<50 copies/mL). As concerns this clone: Its target is not known.

Germline V gives CDR1 MNHEY, CDR2 SMNVEV (reference sequence). V lost 6 bases to trimming and J lost 4 bases, with 5 bases between them. CDR3 size: 11 residues. This rearrangement joins TRBV27 to TRBJ2-3; D is undetermined. The material was cultured CD4+ T cells from PBMCs, obtained from a patient who received antiretroviral therapy. This clonotype was obtained from an adult with HIV. The donor label of this sample is uncertain. The CDR3 nucleotides read TGTGCCAGCAGGTACGCAGATACGCAGTATTTT. Amino acids: CASRYADTQYF.